This TCR beta chain was found in a study of OX40 agonist ivuxolimab in advanced cancers. Sequencing used immunoSEQ multiplex PCR; TCRdb keeps in-frame clones, though not all of them. The top ten hold approximately 0.32% of the sample, which has about 68,000 clones, 91% seen once. V gave up 0 bases and J gave up 5 bases; unmatched junction bases: 8. Germline V gene data show CDR1 as SGHRS and CDR2 as YFSETQ. The CDR3 length is 17 residues. This clonotype was sampled from an adult with an advanced solid tumor such as melanoma, head and neck, liver or kidney cancer. J is TRBJ2-3 and V is TRBV5-1; 11 bases are shared with TRBD2. Here the sequenced sample was CD4+ or CD8+ T cells sorted from blood, taken in a trial of the OX40 agonist ivuxolimab. For the CDR3, the DNA is TGCGCCAGCAGCTTGGGTAGCGGGAGGGCCCGAGGAGATACGCAGTATTTT. Protein sequence: CASSLGSGRARGDTQYF.